This record covers a single T cell receptor beta chain. The sample originates from a study of CD8 T cells in Susac syndrome. The RNA, roughly 0.5 to 1 ug, was put through reverse transcription using random hexamers. TCRdb used MiXCR to reprocess the immunoSEQ multiplex PCR reads, holding one entry per CDR3 protein. The table includes tens of thousands of distinct CDR3 sequences, about 95% detected once. Sample: CD8+ T cells from PBMCs. This TCR derives from a human donor with Susac syndrome.

The CDR3 nucleotides read TGTGCCAGCAGCTCGCTTGGGTTGACTAGCTCCTTCTCCTACGAGCAGTACTTC. It encodes CASSSLGLTSSFSYEQYF. The gene calls are TRBV7-2 and TRBJ2-7; 7 positions match TRBD2. Germline CDR1 is SGHTA and CDR2 is FQGNSA. J gave up 0 bases and V 4 bases, and 15 bases lay outside the gene matches. The CDR3 length is 18 residues.